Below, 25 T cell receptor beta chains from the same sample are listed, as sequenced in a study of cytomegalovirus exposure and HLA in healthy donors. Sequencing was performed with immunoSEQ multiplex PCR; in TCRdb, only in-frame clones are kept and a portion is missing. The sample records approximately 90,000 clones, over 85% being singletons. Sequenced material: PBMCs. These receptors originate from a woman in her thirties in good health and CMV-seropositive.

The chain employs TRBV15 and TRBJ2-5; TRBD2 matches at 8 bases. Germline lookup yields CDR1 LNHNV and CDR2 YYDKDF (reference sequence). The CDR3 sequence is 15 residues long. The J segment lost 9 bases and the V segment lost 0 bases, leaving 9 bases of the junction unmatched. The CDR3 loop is CATSRERTPGGAQYF. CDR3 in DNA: TGTGCCACCAGCAGAGAAAGGACCCCCGGGGGGGCCCAGTACTTC.

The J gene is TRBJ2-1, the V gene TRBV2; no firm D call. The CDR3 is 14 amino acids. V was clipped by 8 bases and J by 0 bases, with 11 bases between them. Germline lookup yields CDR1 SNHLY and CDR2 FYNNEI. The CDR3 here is CASAVGSSYNEQFF. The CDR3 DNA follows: TGTGCCAGCGCTGTTGGTAGCTCCTACAATGAGCAGTTCTTC.

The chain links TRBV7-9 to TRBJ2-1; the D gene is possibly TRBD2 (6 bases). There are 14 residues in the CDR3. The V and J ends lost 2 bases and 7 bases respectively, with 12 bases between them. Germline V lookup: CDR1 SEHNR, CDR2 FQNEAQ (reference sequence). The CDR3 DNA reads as TGTGCCAGCAGCTTACTCCGCCGGGGGAATGAGCAGTTCTTC. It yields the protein CASSLLRRGNEQFF.

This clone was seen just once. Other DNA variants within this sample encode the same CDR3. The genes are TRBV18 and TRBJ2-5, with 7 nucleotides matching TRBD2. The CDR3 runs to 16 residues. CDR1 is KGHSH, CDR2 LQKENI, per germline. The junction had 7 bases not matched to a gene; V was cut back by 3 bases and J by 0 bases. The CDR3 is CASSPSTGGNQETQYF. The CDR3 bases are TGTGCCAGCTCACCCTCAACGGGGGGAAACCAAGAGACCCAGTACTTC.

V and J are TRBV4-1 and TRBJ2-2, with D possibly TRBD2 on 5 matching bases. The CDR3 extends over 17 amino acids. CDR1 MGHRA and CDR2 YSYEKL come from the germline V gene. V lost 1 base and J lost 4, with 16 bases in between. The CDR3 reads CASSQGGAFQITGELFF. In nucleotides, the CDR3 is TGCGCCAGCAGCCAAGGGGGAGCTTTTCAGATCACCGGGGAGCTGTTTTTT.

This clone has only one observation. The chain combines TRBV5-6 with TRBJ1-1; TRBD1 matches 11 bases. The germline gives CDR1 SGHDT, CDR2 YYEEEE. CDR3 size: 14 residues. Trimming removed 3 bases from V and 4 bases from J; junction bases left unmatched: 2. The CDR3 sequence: CASSWTGGGTEAFF. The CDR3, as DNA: TGTGCCAGCAGCTGGACAGGGGGCGGCACTGAAGCTTTCTTT.

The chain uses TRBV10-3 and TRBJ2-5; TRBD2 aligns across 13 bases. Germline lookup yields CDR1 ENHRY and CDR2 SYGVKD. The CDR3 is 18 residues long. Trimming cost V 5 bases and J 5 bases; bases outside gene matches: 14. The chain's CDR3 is CAISPGLAGPTRGETQYF. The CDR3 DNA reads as TGTGCCATCAGTCCGGGACTAGCGGGACCTACGAGGGGGGAGACCCAGTACTTC.

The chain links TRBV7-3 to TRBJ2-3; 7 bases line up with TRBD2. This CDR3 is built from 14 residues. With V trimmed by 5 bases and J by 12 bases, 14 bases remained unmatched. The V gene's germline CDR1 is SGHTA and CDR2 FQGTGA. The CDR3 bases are TGTGCCAGCAGCCCAGGCGGGAGCGCCGGCCATCAGTATTTT. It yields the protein CASSPGGSAGHQYF.

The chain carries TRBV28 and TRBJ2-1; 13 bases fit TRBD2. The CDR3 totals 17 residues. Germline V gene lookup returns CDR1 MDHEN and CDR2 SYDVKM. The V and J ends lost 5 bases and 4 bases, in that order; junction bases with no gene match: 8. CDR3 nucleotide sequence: TGTGCCAGCAGTCCTCGGACTAGCGGGAGTAGGTACAATGAGCAGTTCTTC. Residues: CASSPRTSGSRYNEQFF. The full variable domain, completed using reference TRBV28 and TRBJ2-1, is DVKVTQSSRYLVKRTGEKVFLECVQDMDHENMFWYRQDPGLGLRLIYFSYDVKMKEKGDIPEGYSVSREKKERFSLILESASTNQTSMYLCASSPRTSGSRYNEQFFGPGTRLTVL.

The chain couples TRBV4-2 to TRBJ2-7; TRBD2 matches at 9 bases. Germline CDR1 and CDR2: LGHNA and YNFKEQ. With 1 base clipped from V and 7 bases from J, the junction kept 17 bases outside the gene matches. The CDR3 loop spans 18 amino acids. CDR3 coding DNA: TGTGCCAGCAGCCAAGGGGTGTTTAGCGGGAGCAAAGCGGGAGAGCAGTACTTC. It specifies CASSQGVFSGSKAGEQYF.

CDR3 DNA: TGCGCCAGCAGCCTAAGACAGGGTGACTCTGGGGCCAACGTCCTGACTTTC. The encoded protein is CASSLRQGDSGANVLTF. The V gene is TRBV5-1, the J gene TRBJ2-6; 7 positions agree with TRBD1. CDR1 SGHRS and CDR2 YFSETQ come from the germline V gene. CDR3 length: 17 residues. V gave up 4 bases and J gave up 0 bases; unmatched junction bases: 7.

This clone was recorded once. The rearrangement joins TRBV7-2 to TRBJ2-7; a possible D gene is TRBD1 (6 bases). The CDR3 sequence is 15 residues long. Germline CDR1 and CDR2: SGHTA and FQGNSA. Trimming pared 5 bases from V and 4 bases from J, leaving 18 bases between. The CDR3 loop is CASSPRDMMRYEQYF. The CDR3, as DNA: TGTGCCAGCAGCCCCCGGGACATGATGCGATACGAGCAGTACTTC. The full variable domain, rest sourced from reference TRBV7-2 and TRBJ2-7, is GAGVSQSPSNKVTEKGKDVELRCDPISGHTALYWYRQSLGQGLEFLIYFQGNSAPDKSGLPSDRFSAERTGGSVSTLTIQRTQQEDSAVYLCASSPRDMMRYEQYFGPGTRLTVT.

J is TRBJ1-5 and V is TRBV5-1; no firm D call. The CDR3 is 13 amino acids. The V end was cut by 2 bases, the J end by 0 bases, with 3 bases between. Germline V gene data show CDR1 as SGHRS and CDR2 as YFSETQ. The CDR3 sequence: CASSFYSNQPQHF. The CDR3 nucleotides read TGCGCCAGCAGCTTTTATAGCAATCAGCCCCAGCATTTT.

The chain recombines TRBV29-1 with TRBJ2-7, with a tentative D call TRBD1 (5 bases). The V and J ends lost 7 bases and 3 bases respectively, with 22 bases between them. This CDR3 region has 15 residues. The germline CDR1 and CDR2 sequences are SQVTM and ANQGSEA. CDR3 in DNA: TGCAGCGCACTAAAGGGGCGACAGTACAACTACGAGCAGTACTTC. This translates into CSALKGRQYNYEQYF.

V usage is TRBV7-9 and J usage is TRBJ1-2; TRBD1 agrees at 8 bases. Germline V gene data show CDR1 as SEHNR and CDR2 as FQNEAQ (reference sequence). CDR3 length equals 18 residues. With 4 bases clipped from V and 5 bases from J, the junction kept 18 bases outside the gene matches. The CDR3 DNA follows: TGTGCCAGCAGCTCCCGCCCGATCCTGGACAGGGACCCTTATGGCTACACCTTC. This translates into CASSSRPILDRDPYGYTF.

The CDR3 region has the DNA TGTGCCTGGAGTGTACGGTGGAGCTCCTACGAGCAGTACTTC. Its translation is CAWSVRWSSYEQYF. The chain combines TRBV30 with TRBJ2-7, with D uncertain. CDR1 and CDR2 (germline): GTSNPN, SVGIG (reference sequence). V gave up 0 bases and J gave up 0 bases, with 9 bases separating them. This CDR3 contains 14 residues.

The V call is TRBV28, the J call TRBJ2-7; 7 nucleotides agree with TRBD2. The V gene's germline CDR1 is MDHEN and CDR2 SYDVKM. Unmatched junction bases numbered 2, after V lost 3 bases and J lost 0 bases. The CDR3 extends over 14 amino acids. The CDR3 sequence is CASSFGGSSYEQYF. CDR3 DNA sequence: TGTGCCAGCAGTTTTGGCGGGAGCTCCTACGAGCAGTACTTC.

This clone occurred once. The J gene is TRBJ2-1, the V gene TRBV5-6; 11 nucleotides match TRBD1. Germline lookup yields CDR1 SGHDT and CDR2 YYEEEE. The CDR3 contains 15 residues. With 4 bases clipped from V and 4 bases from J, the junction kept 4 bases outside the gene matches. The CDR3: CASSIGQGAYNEQFF. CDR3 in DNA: TGTGCCAGCAGCATAGGACAGGGGGCATACAATGAGCAGTTCTTC.

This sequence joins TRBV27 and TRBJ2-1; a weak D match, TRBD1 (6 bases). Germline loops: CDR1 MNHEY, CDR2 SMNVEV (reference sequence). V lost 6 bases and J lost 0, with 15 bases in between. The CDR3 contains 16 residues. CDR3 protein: CASRDGTKSSYNEQFF. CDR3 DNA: TGTGCCAGCAGGGACGGGACAAAGAGCTCCTACAATGAGCAGTTCTTC.

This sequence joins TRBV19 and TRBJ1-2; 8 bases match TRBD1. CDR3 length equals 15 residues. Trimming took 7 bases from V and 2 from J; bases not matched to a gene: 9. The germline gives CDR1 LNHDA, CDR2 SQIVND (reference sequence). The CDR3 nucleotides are TGTGCCAGTATAGGGAGGACAGGGACGAACTATGGCTACACCTTC. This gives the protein CASIGRTGTNYGYTF.

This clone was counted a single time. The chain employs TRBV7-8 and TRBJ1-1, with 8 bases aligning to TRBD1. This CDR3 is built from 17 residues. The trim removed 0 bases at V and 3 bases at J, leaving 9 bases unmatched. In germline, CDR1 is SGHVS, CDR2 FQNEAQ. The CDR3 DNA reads TGTGCCAGCAGCTTAGCGGTACGACAGGGGTCGTACACTGAAGCTTTCTTT. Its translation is CASSLAVRQGSYTEAFF.

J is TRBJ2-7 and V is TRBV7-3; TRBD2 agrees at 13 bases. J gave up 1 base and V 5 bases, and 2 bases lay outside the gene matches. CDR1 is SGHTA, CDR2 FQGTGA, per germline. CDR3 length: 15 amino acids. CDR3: CASSVLAGGSYEQYF. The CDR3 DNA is TGTGCCAGCAGCGTACTAGCGGGAGGGTCCTACGAGCAGTACTTC.

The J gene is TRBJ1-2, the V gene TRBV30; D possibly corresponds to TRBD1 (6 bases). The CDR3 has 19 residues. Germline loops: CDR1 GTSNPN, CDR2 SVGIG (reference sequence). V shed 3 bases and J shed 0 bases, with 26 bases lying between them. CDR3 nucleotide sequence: TGTGCCTGGAGCCCCCTGGGGGGGACACGGCTATTAGCTAACTATGGCTACACCTTC. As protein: CAWSPLGGTRLLANYGYTF.

This CDR3 is CASTRVPELAGAKEDEQYF. CDR3 DNA: TGCGCCAGTACACGAGTCCCGGAACTAGCGGGAGCGAAGGAAGACGAGCAGTACTTC. The chain joins TRBV5-1 to TRBJ2-7; 11 nucleotides align to TRBD2. The germline V gene has CDR1 SGHRS and CDR2 YFSETQ. CDR3 size: 19 residues. J gave up 5 bases and V 8 bases, and 24 bases lay outside the gene matches.

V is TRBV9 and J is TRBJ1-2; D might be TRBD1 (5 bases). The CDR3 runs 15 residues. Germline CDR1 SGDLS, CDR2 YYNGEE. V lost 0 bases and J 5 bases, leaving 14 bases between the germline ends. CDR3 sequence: CASSVDDSKSYGYTF. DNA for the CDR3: TGTGCCAGCAGCGTAGATGACAGCAAATCTTATGGCTACACCTTC.